These T cell receptor beta chains were read from a single sample in a study of T-cell reconstitution after alpha-beta-depleted transplantation in children. TCRdb ran MiXCR on the PCR reads and lists one entry per CDR3 protein. Here the sample spans 200,000 to 250,000 distinct CDR3 sequences, roughly 23% being singletons. Sample: PBMCs, taken before TCRalphabeta/CD19-depleted stem cell transplant. The origin of the receptors is a girl aged 2 to 9 with Fanconi anemia, due to receive a stem cell transplant. The CDR3 runs from the conserved cysteine through the conserved F or W. A D gene is named only where the DNA matches it firmly. Where a row states a size, it is once, few, many or the class of an expanded clone; other rows omit it.

J gene: TRBJ2-1
V gene: TRBV2
D gene: TRBD2
clone size: -
CDR3 DNA: TGTGCCAGCACGGCGCGGGAGTCCTACAATGAGCAGTTCTTC
CDR3 protein: CASTARESYNEQFF

J gene: TRBJ2-5
V gene: TRBV5-8
D gene: -
clone size: many
CDR3 DNA: TGTGCCAGCAGCTTTTTCGGAGAGACCCAGTACTTC
CDR3 protein: CASSFFGETQYF

J gene: TRBJ2-5
V gene: TRBV7-2
D gene: TRBD2
clone size: many
CDR3 DNA: TGTGCCAGTGGGGCCGGACTAGCTGACCAAGAGACCCAGTACTTC
CDR3 protein: CASGAGLADQETQYF

J gene: TRBJ2-2
V gene: TRBV12-3/TRBV12-4
D gene: -
clone size: -
CDR3 DNA: TGTGCCAGCAGTTTAGAGGGGCTACCCAGCGGGGAGCTGTTTTTT
CDR3 protein: CASSLEGLPSGELFF

J gene: TRBJ2-7
V gene: TRBV20-1
D gene: TRBD2
clone size: many
CDR3 DNA: TGCAGCAGCCCTAGCGGGAGGGCCTTCGAGCAGTACTTC
CDR3 protein: CSSPSGRAFEQYF

J gene: TRBJ2-2
V gene: TRBV29-1
D gene: -
clone size: many
CDR3 DNA: TGCAGCGTTGAAGGCTTGCGGGGAGACACCGGGGAGCTGTTTTTT
CDR3 protein: CSVEGLRGDTGELFF

J gene: TRBJ2-3
V gene: TRBV5-1
D gene: -
clone size: many
CDR3 DNA: TGCGCCAGCAGCTTGGCCGAGGGAGGAGATACGCAGTATTTT
CDR3 protein: CASSLAEGGDTQYF

J gene: TRBJ2-7
V gene: TRBV20-1
D gene: -
clone size: many
CDR3 DNA: TGCAGTGCTAGGGTAAAGTCCTCCTACGAGCAGTACTTC
CDR3 protein: CSARVKSSYEQYF

J gene: TRBJ2-5
V gene: TRBV28
D gene: -
clone size: many
CDR3 DNA: TGTGCCAGTGGGCTAGGCGCGCCTAAGGCCCAGTACTTC
CDR3 protein: CASGLGAPKAQYF

J gene: TRBJ2-2
V gene: TRBV7-3
D gene: -
clone size: -
CDR3 DNA: TGTGCCTCTAGGGGGGCATTGGTATCGGTGGAGCTGTTTTTT
CDR3 protein: CASRGALVSVELFF

J gene: TRBJ2-7
V gene: TRBV11-2
D gene: TRBD2
clone size: -
CDR3 DNA: TGTGCCAGCAGCTTAGGAAAAGCGGGAGGCTTCTACGAGCAGTACTTC
CDR3 protein: CASSLGKAGGFYEQYF

J gene: TRBJ2-3
V gene: TRBV20-1
D gene: -
clone size: few
CDR3 DNA: TGCAGTGTTCCGGACTCTCCCACAGATACGCAGTATTTT
CDR3 protein: CSVPDSPTDTQYF